Below are 27 T cell receptor beta chains sequenced from a single sample in a study of cytomegalovirus exposure and HLA in healthy donors. Primers: 60 Vbeta forward and 13 Jbeta reverse. Sequenced by immunoSEQ multiplex PCR; TCRdb stores in-frame clones only, minus some. The sample shows 200,000 or so clones, roughly 84% of them seen only once. Sequenced sample: PBMCs. These receptors were obtained from a boy younger than 18 in good health and CMV-seronegative.

The chain recombines TRBV4-1 with TRBJ1-4; tentatively, D is TRBD1 (5 bases). CDR1 is MGHRA, CDR2 YSYEKL, per germline. The CDR3 runs 16 residues. Trimming pared 4 bases from V and 7 bases from J, leaving 19 bases between. The CDR3 sequence is CASSPGGAGVGEKLFF. CDR3 nucleotides: TGCGCCAGCAGCCCCGGGGGAGCGGGCGTAGGTGAAAAACTGTTTTTT.

The chain couples TRBV13 to TRBJ2-7, with D perhaps TRBD2 (6 bases). V lost 6 bases and J 1 base, leaving 16 bases between the germline ends. The CDR3 extends over 15 amino acids. Germline CDR1 and CDR2: PRHDT and FYEKMQ (reference sequence). Written as DNA, the CDR3 is TGTGCCAGCAGTCTGACTAGACACGGATCCTACGAGCAGTACTTC. It is translated as CASSLTRHGSYEQYF. Full variable domain (missing parts from reference TRBV13 and TRBJ2-7): AAGVIQSPRHLIKEKRETATLKCYPIPRHDTVYWYQQGPGQDPQFLISFYEKMQSDKGSIPDRFSAQQFSDYHSELNMSSLELGDSALYFCASSLTRHGSYEQYFGPGTRLTVT.

This sequence joins TRBV15 and TRBJ2-7, with D perhaps TRBD2 (5 bases). Germline V gene sequence: CDR1 LNHNV, CDR2 YYDKDF (reference sequence). The length of the CDR3 is 17 residues. Deletions cut 1 base from V and 1 base from J, with 17 bases between. CDR3 nucleotide sequence: TGTGCCACCAGCAGAGCCGCCTACGGACTGAATTCCTACGAGCAGTACTTC. As protein: CATSRAAYGLNSYEQYF.

The chain employs TRBV9 and TRBJ2-2; D unclear. Germline V gene lookup returns CDR1 SGDLS and CDR2 YYNGEE. The CDR3 is 15 residues long. V was cut by 0 bases and J by 5 bases, with 11 bases left in between. CDR3 coding DNA: TGTGCCAGCAGCGTAGCTCGGGTTTTTACCGGGGAGCTGTTTTTT. It translates to CASSVARVFTGELFF.

The CDR3 sequence: CASSTQGAANEKLFF. The CDR3 region has the DNA TGTGCCAGCAGTACCCAGGGGGCGGCTAATGAAAAACTGTTTTTT. The chain carries TRBV6-6 and TRBJ1-4; 8 bases match TRBD1. The CDR3 length is 15 residues. V lost 5 bases to trimming and J lost 3 bases; unmatched junction nucleotides: 5. The germline gives CDR1 MNHNY, CDR2 SVGAGI (reference sequence).

This chain links TRBV5-1 with TRBJ2-4; D is perhaps TRBD1 (5 bases). V was pared by 0 bases and J by 7 bases, with 11 bases between. The CDR3 loop spans 14 amino acids. Germline values: CDR1 SGHRS, CDR2 YFSETQ. The CDR3 coding sequence is TGCGCCAGCAGCTTGGGGACATTGGAGAACATTCAGTACTTC. Its protein is CASSLGTLENIQYF.

The V call is TRBV9, the J call TRBJ2-3; TRBD2 matches at 7 bases. The CDR3 sequence is 16 residues long. V shed 4 bases and J 4 bases; nucleotides not matched to a gene: 12. CDR1 is SGDLS, CDR2 YYNGEE, per germline. The DNA for the CDR3 is TGTGCCAGCAGCATGCCGGGACTATCTGCTTCAGATACGCAGTATTTT. As protein: CASSMPGLSASDTQYF.

The chain links TRBV7-2 to TRBJ2-7, with 9 bases fitting TRBD2. V gave up 7 bases and J gave up 2 bases; unmatched junction bases: 9. From germline, CDR1 is SGHTA and CDR2 FQGNSA. This CDR3 spans 15 amino acids. Here the CDR3 reads CASTGGGGRPYEQYF. CDR3 in DNA: TGTGCCAGCACCGGCGGGGGGGGGAGGCCCTACGAGCAGTACTTC.

The chain links TRBV2 to TRBJ2-7; D not certain. Germline loops: CDR1 SNHLY, CDR2 FYNNEI. The CDR3 is made up of 14 amino acids. Trimming stripped 7 bases from V and 1 base from J, with 14 bases between. The CDR3 coding sequence is TGTGCCAGCAACCCTCTAGGTCCTTCCTACGAGCAGTACTTC. It encodes CASNPLGPSYEQYF.

The CDR3: CASSRGLAGGASQVNEQFF. The CDR3 bases are TGTGCCAGCAGCAGAGGACTAGCGGGAGGCGCCTCCCAAGTCAATGAGCAGTTCTTC. V usage is TRBV7-3 and J usage is TRBJ2-1; 14 bases are shared with TRBD2. Germline V lookup: CDR1 SGHTA, CDR2 FQGTGA. The V and J ends lost 5 bases and 6 bases, in that order; junction bases with no gene match: 15. This CDR3 comprises 19 residues.

This chain uses TRBV6-4 with TRBJ2-3, with TRBD2 matching over 10 bases. The V gene's germline CDR1 is MRHNA and CDR2 SNTAGT. V shed 3 bases, J shed 6 bases, and the junction held 9 bases outside the gene matches. This CDR3 is built from 16 residues. The CDR3 sequence is CASSESIAGGRDTQYF. The CDR3 coding sequence is TGTGCCAGCAGTGAAAGTATAGCGGGGGGCCGGGATACGCAGTATTTT.

The chain employs TRBV4-1 and TRBJ1-1, with 9 bases fitting TRBD1. The V and J ends lost 5 bases and 5 bases, in that order; junction bases with no gene match: 6. This CDR3 region has 14 residues. Germline CDR1 MGHRA, CDR2 YSYEKL. CDR3 in DNA: TGCGCCAGCAGCTGGACAGGGGCGGGAACTGAAGCTTTCTTT. It codes for CASSWTGAGTEAFF.

V usage is TRBV6-5 and J usage is TRBJ1-5; the D is unclear. The V gene's germline CDR1 is MNHEY and CDR2 SVGAGI. The V end was cut by 0 bases, the J end by 9 bases, with 18 bases between. The CDR3 has 16 amino acids. DNA of the CDR3: TGTGCCAGCAGTTACTCGCGGTCGCCAGTGCCTTGGCCCCAGCATTTT. Residues: CASSYSRSPVPWPQHF.

This CDR3 reads CASSVSDSGNTEAFF. CDR3 nucleotide sequence: TGTGCCAGCAGCGTTTCCGACAGTGGTAACACTGAAGCTTTCTTT. The chain is built from TRBV9 and TRBJ1-1, with TRBD1 as a possible D gene (5 bases). The CDR3 is made up of 15 amino acids. Germline CDR1 is SGDLS and CDR2 is YYNGEE. Trimming left V 2 bases short and J 2 bases short, with 13 bases between.

The chain carries TRBV2 and TRBJ1-1; D is possibly TRBD1 (6 bases). Germline V lookup: CDR1 SNHLY, CDR2 FYNNEI. The CDR3 contains 13 residues. The V end was cut by 10 bases, the J end by 5 bases, with 17 bases between. CDR3 bases: TGTGCCACTTTCAGGGGAGTAGGTACTGAAGCTTTCTTT. It codes for CATFRGVGTEAFF.

This clone was detected once. The chain couples TRBV4-1 to TRBJ2-7, with 8 bases matching TRBD1. This CDR3 has 15 residues. V lost 4 bases and J lost 2; bases outside the gene matches: 7. Per germline, CDR1 MGHRA and CDR2 YSYEKL. DNA of the CDR3: TGCGCCAGCAGCCTAGGACAGGGTAGAACCTACGAGCAGTACTTC. Translated, it gives CASSLGQGRTYEQYF.

The chain employs TRBV27 and TRBJ1-1, with D perhaps TRBD1 (5 bases). V was cut by 11 bases and J by 5 bases, with 21 bases left in between. The germline V gene has CDR1 MNHEY and CDR2 SMNVEV (reference sequence). There are 14 residues in the CDR3. The CDR3 coding sequence is TGTGCCCCCCGCCGTGGGGCAACCGCAACTGAAGCTTTCTTT. It codes for CAPRRGATATEAFF.

This chain links TRBV11-2 with TRBJ2-1, with 10 nucleotides matching TRBD2. J was trimmed by 6 bases and V by 1 base; bases with no gene match: 3. CDR3 length: 15 amino acids. Germline CDR1 reads SGHAT; CDR2 reads FQNNGV. CDR3 nucleotides: TGTGCCAGCAGCTTAGTACTAGCGGGATTCAATGAGCAGTTCTTC. This sequence encodes CASSLVLAGFNEQFF.

The chain employs TRBV7-8 and TRBJ2-1, with 8 bases that match TRBD2. The CDR3 totals 17 residues. The V and J ends lost 2 bases and 4 bases, in that order; junction bases with no gene match: 10. Germline V gene lookup returns CDR1 SGHVS and CDR2 FQNEAQ. This chain's CDR3 is CASSLSFRGGLYNEQFF. The CDR3 DNA reads TGTGCCAGCAGCTTATCCTTTCGCGGGGGGCTATACAATGAGCAGTTCTTC.

The rearrangement joins TRBV11-2 to TRBJ2-7, with a tentative D call TRBD2 (5 bases). Trimming cost V 0 bases and J 7 bases, with 10 bases left between them. The CDR3 is made up of 13 amino acids. Germline V CDR1 and CDR2: SGHAT, FQNNGV. Here the CDR3 reads CASSLDRETEQYF. The CDR3 coding sequence is TGTGCCAGCAGCTTAGATAGGGAGACGGAGCAGTACTTC.

The gene calls are TRBV28 and TRBJ2-7; D gene uncertain. Trimming shortened V by 6 bases and J by 0 bases, and 9 bases separated the two germline ends. The germline CDR1 and CDR2 sequences are MDHEN and SYDVKM. The CDR3 totals 13 residues. The DNA for the CDR3 is TGTGCCAGCAGCGGTGCTTCCTCCTACGAGCAGTACTTC. As protein: CASSGASSYEQYF.

The CDR3 nucleotides read TGTGCCAGCAGCGTTATGTTGGGGGGTCCCACAGATACGCAGTATTTT. This encodes CASSVMLGGPTDTQYF. The rearrangement links TRBV9 to TRBJ2-3; D perhaps matches TRBD2 (6 bases). Trimming removed 2 bases at V and 2 bases at J, with 15 bases between. This CDR3 is 16 amino acids long. The germline V gene has CDR1 SGDLS and CDR2 YYNGEE.

The rearrangement links TRBV5-4 to TRBJ2-4; D gene ambiguous. V lost 5 bases, J lost 0 bases, and 18 bases lay in between. The germline V gene encodes CDR1 SGHNT and CDR2 YYREEE (reference sequence). This CDR3 spans 17 amino acids. The CDR3 nucleotides read TGTGCCAGCAGTCCAAGGCCCCTGGGCGTAGCCAAAAACATTCAGTACTTC. Translated, it gives CASSPRPLGVAKNIQYF.

The gene calls are TRBV11-1 and TRBJ2-7; 9 nucleotides line up with TRBD1. V lost 4 bases, J lost 3 bases, and 1 base stayed unmatched. Per the germline V gene, CDR1 is SGHAT and CDR2 is FQDESV (reference sequence). The CDR3 extends over 13 amino acids. CDR3 nucleotides: TGTGCCAGCAGCTACAGGGGGCGCTACGAGCAGTACTTC. Translating gives CASSYRGRYEQYF. Drawing the rest from reference TRBV11-1 and TRBJ2-7, the complete variable domain is EAEVAQSPRYKITEKSQAVAFWCDPISGHATLYWYRQILGQGPELLVQFQDESVVDDSQLPKDRFSAERLKGVDSTLKIQPAELGDSAMYLCASSYRGRYEQYFGPGTRLTVT.

CDR3 DNA sequence: TGTGCCAGCAGTCGGGGGCAGGGGGAATCACCCCTCCACTTT. Amino acids: CASSRGQGESPLHF. The V gene is TRBV6-5, the J gene TRBJ1-6; the match to TRBD1 covers 7 bases. This CDR3 has 14 amino acids. From germline, CDR1 is MNHEY and CDR2 SVGAGI. Unmatched junction bases numbered 8, after V lost 5 bases and J lost 10 bases.

This chain uses TRBV5-5 with TRBJ2-4; 11 bases agree with TRBD1. Germline loops: CDR1 SGHKS, CDR2 YYEKEE (reference sequence). J was trimmed by 9 bases and V by 8 bases; bases with no gene match: 7. The CDR3 contains 13 residues. CDR3 bases: TGTGCCAGTCAGGGACAGGGGGTTATCATTCAGTACTTC. It encodes CASQGQGVIIQYF.

The genes are TRBV19 and TRBJ1-3; D ambiguous. In germline, CDR1 is LNHDA, CDR2 SQIVND (reference sequence). The ends were cut back, 9 bases at V and 2 bases at J, with 23 bases in the middle. The CDR3 totals 17 residues. This CDR3 is CARPRPGNKATGNTIYF. The CDR3 bases are TGTGCCAGACCCAGGCCAGGAAATAAAGCCACTGGAAACACCATATATTTT.